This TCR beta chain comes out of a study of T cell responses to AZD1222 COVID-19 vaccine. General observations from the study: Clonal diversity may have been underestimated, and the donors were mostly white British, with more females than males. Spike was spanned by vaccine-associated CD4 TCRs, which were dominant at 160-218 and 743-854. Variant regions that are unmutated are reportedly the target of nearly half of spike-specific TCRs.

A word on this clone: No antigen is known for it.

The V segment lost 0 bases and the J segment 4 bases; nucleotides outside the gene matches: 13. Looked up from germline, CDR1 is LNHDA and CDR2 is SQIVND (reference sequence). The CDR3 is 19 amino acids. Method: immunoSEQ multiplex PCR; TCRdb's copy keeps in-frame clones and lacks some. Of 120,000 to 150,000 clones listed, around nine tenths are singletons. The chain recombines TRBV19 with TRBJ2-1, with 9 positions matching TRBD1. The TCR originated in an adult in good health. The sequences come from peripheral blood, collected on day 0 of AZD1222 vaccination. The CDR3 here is CASSIDLLQGAPFYNEQFF. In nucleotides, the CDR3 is TGTGCCAGTAGTATAGATCTGTTACAGGGGGCCCCCTTTTACAATGAGCAGTTCTTC.